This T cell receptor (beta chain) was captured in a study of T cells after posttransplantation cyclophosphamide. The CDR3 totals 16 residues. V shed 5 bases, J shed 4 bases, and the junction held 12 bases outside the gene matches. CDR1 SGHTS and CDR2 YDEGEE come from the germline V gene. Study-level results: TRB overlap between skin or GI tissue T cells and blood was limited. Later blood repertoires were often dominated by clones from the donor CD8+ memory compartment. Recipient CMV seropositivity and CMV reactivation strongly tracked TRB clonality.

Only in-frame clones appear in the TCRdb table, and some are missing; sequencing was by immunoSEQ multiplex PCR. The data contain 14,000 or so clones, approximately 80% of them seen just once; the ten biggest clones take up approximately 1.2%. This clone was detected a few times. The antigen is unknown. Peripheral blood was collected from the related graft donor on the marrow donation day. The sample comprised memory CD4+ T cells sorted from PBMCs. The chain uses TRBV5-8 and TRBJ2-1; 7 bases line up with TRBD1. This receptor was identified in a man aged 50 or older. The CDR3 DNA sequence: TGTGCCAGCAGAACAGGACGAGGGGGCGCGTACAATGAGCAGTTCTTC. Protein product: CASRTGRGGAYNEQFF.